These 27 T cell receptor beta chains came from one sample sequenced in a study of cytomegalovirus exposure and HLA in healthy donors. Primers: 60 Vbeta forward and 13 Jbeta reverse. Profiling relied on immunoSEQ multiplex PCR, and the TCRdb table lists in-frame clones only, not all of them. The sample has around 93,000 clones; about 81% are singletons. Input material: PBMCs. These receptors all stem from a woman between 40 and 55 years old in good health and CMV-seronegative.

This clone appeared a single time. The CDR3 coding sequence is TGTGCCAGTAGCAGCCGGGACAGAATCTACGAGCAGTACTTC. This sequence encodes CASSSRDRIYEQYF. The chain employs TRBV19 and TRBJ2-7; the match to TRBD1 covers 7 bases. Germline-derived CDR1 and CDR2 are LNHDA and SQIVND (reference sequence). J gave up 3 bases and V 6 bases, and 8 bases lay outside the gene matches. CDR3 size: 14 residues.

This clone was seen once. V and J are TRBV4-1 and TRBJ2-7; 11 bases are a match to TRBD1. The V gene end was trimmed by 0 bases and the J gene end by 5 bases; junction bases not matched to a gene: 3. This CDR3 spans 15 amino acids. Germline V gives CDR1 MGHRA, CDR2 YSYEKL. The CDR3 loop is CASSQEGQGANEQYF. CDR3 nucleotides: TGCGCCAGCAGCCAAGAAGGACAGGGGGCCAACGAGCAGTACTTC.

This rearrangement joins TRBV6-1 to TRBJ2-1; D may be TRBD2 (5 bases). Trimming removed 7 bases from V and 6 bases from J, with 16 bases in between. The CDR3 sequence is 14 residues long. Germline V gene sequence: CDR1 MNHNS, CDR2 SASEGT. The CDR3 DNA reads as TGTGCCAGCATACGGGATCCGGCCCTCAATGAGCAGTTCTTC. This codes for CASIRDPALNEQFF.

J is TRBJ2-7 and V is TRBV27, with 9 bases lining up with TRBD2. V shed 5 bases, J shed 4 bases, and the junction held 3 bases outside the gene matches. CDR3 size: 13 residues. Germline assignment: CDR1 MNHEY and CDR2 SMNVEV (reference sequence). The CDR3 DNA sequence: TGTGCCAGCAGTCGCGGGAGGGATTACGAGCAGTACTTC. Translation gives CASSRGRDYEQYF.

The chain recombines TRBV27 with TRBJ2-1, with D maybe TRBD2 (6 bases). Germline CDR1 and CDR2: MNHEY and SMNVEV (reference sequence). The CDR3 covers 13 residues. V was pared by 6 bases and J by 4 bases, with 10 bases between. The CDR3 nucleotides read TGTGCCAGCAGCCTCGGGGGATACAATGAGCAGTTCTTC. Amino acid sequence: CASSLGGYNEQFF.

The genes are TRBV7-9 and TRBJ2-1, with 9 bases lining up with TRBD2. The junction had 3 bases not matched to a gene; V was cut back by 4 bases and J by 5 bases. There are 14 residues in the CDR3. CDR1 is SEHNR, CDR2 FQNEAQ, per germline (reference sequence). The CDR3, as DNA: TGTGCCAGCAGCTCATGGACTAGCGACAATGAGCAGTTCTTC. Translating it yields CASSSWTSDNEQFF.

The chain is built from TRBV11-2 and TRBJ2-3; 7 bases are a match to TRBD2. The CDR3 covers 18 residues. Germline V gene lookup returns CDR1 SGHAT and CDR2 FQNNGV. The ends lost 10 bases at V and 5 bases at J; junction bases unmatched: 24. Here the CDR3 DNA reads TGTGCCACCAGACCCCCTCCCCGGATGAGGGTAGCGGGAGATACGCAGTATTTT. This gives the protein CATRPPPRMRVAGDTQYF. Filled out from reference TRBV11-2 and TRBJ2-3, the complete variable domain reads EAGVAQSPRYKIIEKRQSVAFWCNPISGHATLYWYQQILGQGPKLLIQFQNNGVVDDSQLPKDRFSAERLKGVDSTLKIQPAKLEDSAVYLCATRPPPRMRVAGDTQYFGPGTRLTVL.

This clone was detected only once. The chain is built from TRBV7-2 and TRBJ1-2, with 10 bases identical to TRBD1. Germline V gives CDR1 SGHTA, CDR2 FQGNSA. This CDR3 contains 15 residues. V lost 5 bases, J lost 5 bases, and 8 bases stayed unmatched. The CDR3 spells CASSPGQGVGYGYTF. CDR3 DNA sequence: TGTGCCAGCAGCCCCGGACAGGGGGTGGGATATGGCTACACCTTC.

Worth noting for this clone: The CDR3 does not close with the conserved phenylalanine or tryptophan, likely indicating a read error. This chain uses TRBV6-5 with TRBJ1-1; TRBD1 aligns across 7 bases. With 0 bases clipped from V and 7 bases from J, the junction kept 2 bases outside the gene matches. CDR1 and CDR2 (germline): MNHEY, SVGAGI. CDR3 size: 13 residues. CDR3 region: CASSYSTGLEAFL. CDR3 DNA: TGTGCCAGCAGTTACTCGACAGGGCTTGAAGCTTTCCTT.

The chain has TRBV11-2 and TRBJ1-2; the D gene is possibly TRBD1 (5 bases). CDR1 is SGHAT and CDR2 is FQNNGV in the germline V gene. The CDR3 is 13 amino acids. V shed 1 base and J shed 3 bases, with 6 bases lying between them. CDR3 residues: CASSLAGDYGYTF. For the CDR3, the DNA is TGTGCCAGCAGCTTAGCGGGGGACTATGGCTACACCTTC.

The chain recombines TRBV19 with TRBJ2-1, with 9 bases lining up with TRBD2. The junction had 11 bases not matched to a gene; V was cut back by 3 bases and J by 5 bases. The CDR3 has 17 residues. Per the germline V gene, CDR1 is LNHDA and CDR2 is SQIVND (reference sequence). The CDR3 DNA is TGTGCCAGTAGTATTTCCCCGGGAGCGGGAGGCCACAATGAGCAGTTCTTC. Its protein product is CASSISPGAGGHNEQFF.

The chain links TRBV6-1 to TRBJ2-5; a weak D match, TRBD1 (6 bases). The J call could be wrong; TRBJ2-7 is a better fit for the DNA end. The CDR3 loop spans 15 amino acids. Germline assignment: CDR1 MNHNS and CDR2 SASEGT. CDR3 in amino acids: CASILGQVRTGEQYF. The DNA for the CDR3 is TGTGCCAGCATCCTGGGACAAGTCCGGACCGGCGAGCAGTACTTC.

V is TRBV4-2 and J is TRBJ2-7, with 9 bases identical to TRBD2. V was pared by 0 bases and J by 5 bases, with 8 bases of the junction left unmatched. CDR3 size: 16 residues. Germline V CDR1 and CDR2: LGHNA, YNFKEQ. Here the CDR3 DNA reads TGTGCCAGCAGCCAAGATCTGCGGGAGGGCAAGCACGAGCAGTACTTC. It yields the protein CASSQDLREGKHEQYF.

The chain joins TRBV14 to TRBJ2-5, with TRBD2 identical over 9 bases. The germline CDR1 and CDR2 sequences are SGHDN and FVKESK. This CDR3 contains 17 residues. Trimming removed 0 bases from V and 5 bases from J; junction bases left unmatched: 10. In DNA, the CDR3 is TGTGCCAGCAGCCAAGATGCGGCGGGAGGGCCCTCGGAGACCCAGTACTTC. Protein: CASSQDAAGGPSETQYF.

Here the CDR3 DNA reads TGTGCCAGCAGCTTGGGAGTGGGGACTGAAGCTTTCTTT. Encoded protein: CASSLGVGTEAFF. The J gene is TRBJ1-1, the V gene TRBV7-2, with D unresolved. Germline loops: CDR1 SGHTA, CDR2 FQGNSA. The CDR3 sequence is 13 residues long. V lost 3 bases and J 5 bases, leaving 10 bases between the germline ends.

This chain joins TRBV7-6 and TRBJ2-5, with 7 positions matching TRBD2. This CDR3 comprises 12 residues. CDR1 and CDR2 (germline): SGHVS, FNYEAQ. Germline trimming cut 4 bases from V and 4 bases from J; bases unmatched to any gene: 0. CDR3 in DNA: TGTGCCAGCAGCTCGGGGGGAGAGACCCAGTACTTC. Residues: CASSSGGETQYF.

In regard to this clone: This sample includes further DNA sequences coding for the same CDR3. The chain employs TRBV9 and TRBJ1-3, with 10 bases fitting TRBD1. Germline loops: CDR1 SGDLS, CDR2 YYNGEE. CDR3 length equals 15 residues. After removal of 3 bases from V and 1 base from J, the junction contained 1 base not matched to a gene. CDR3 in amino acids: CASSADRGSGNTIYF. The CDR3 coding sequence is TGTGCCAGCAGCGCGGACAGGGGGTCTGGAAACACCATATATTTT.

The J gene is TRBJ2-5, the V gene TRBV19, with D unresolved. Trimming left V 6 bases short and J 1 base short, with 27 bases between. The CDR3 spans 19 residues. The V gene's germline CDR1 is LNHDA and CDR2 SQIVND (reference sequence). In nucleotides, the CDR3 is TGTGCCAGTAGCGAGCAACGTTATGGGCAGTTTCGTTTCCAAGAGACCCAGTACTTC. It is translated as CASSEQRYGQFRFQETQYF.

This clone was recorded once. The chain has TRBV7-3 and TRBJ2-5; possibly TRBD1 for D (6 bases). The CDR3 runs to 13 residues. V gave up 5 bases and J gave up 4 bases, with 11 bases separating them. Germline V gene sequence: CDR1 SGHTA, CDR2 FQGTGA. CDR3 sequence reads: CASSPIGGETQYF. The CDR3 nucleotides read TGTGCCAGCAGCCCCATAGGGGGAGAGACCCAGTACTTC. The full variable domain, with the rest looked up from reference TRBV7-3 and TRBJ2-5, is GAGVSQTPSNKVTEKGKYVELRCDPISGHTALYWYRQSLGQGPEFLIYFQGTGAADDSGLPNDRFFAVRPEGSVSTLKIQRTERGDSAVYLCASSPIGGETQYFGPGTRLLVL.

The chain is built from TRBV5-4 and TRBJ2-7; tentatively, D is TRBD2 (7 bases). V was shortened by 0 bases and J by 4 bases, with 20 bases between the two germline ends. Germline V gene lookup returns CDR1 SGHNT and CDR2 YYREEE (reference sequence). CDR3 length: 17 residues. This CDR3 is CASSLGTGGPRVYEQYF. The CDR3 DNA sequence: TGTGCCAGCAGCTTGGGGACGGGGGGCCCCAGGGTTTACGAGCAGTACTTC.

The chain employs TRBV7-2 and TRBJ1-1; no definite D call. The V end lost 6 bases, the J end lost 6 bases, and 8 bases lay between the germline ends. The CDR3 extends over 11 amino acids. Looked up from germline, CDR1 is SGHTA and CDR2 is FQGNSA. CDR3 protein: CASSPDAEAFF. The CDR3 region has the DNA TGTGCCAGCAGTCCAGATGCTGAAGCTTTCTTT.

Points on this clone: The same CDR3 arises from other DNA sequences in this sample as well. The chain links TRBV19 to TRBJ1-1; D call uncertain. V dropped 1 base and J dropped 4 bases, with 7 bases sitting between them. Germline V gene lookup returns CDR1 LNHDA and CDR2 SQIVND (reference sequence). The CDR3 runs 13 residues. The DNA for the CDR3 is TGTGCCAGTAGTATAGGCTGGAGCACTGAAGCTTTCTTT. This encodes CASSIGWSTEAFF. Filled out from reference TRBV19 and TRBJ1-1, the complete variable domain reads DGGITQSPKYLFRKEGQNVTLSCEQNLNHDAMYWYRQDPGQGLRLIYYSQIVNDFQKGDIAEGYSVSREKKESFPLTVTSAQKNPTAFYLCASSIGWSTEAFFGQGTRLTVV.

The chain's CDR3 is CASSAGLAGGGEQYF. In DNA form, the CDR3 reads TGTGCCAGCAGCGCGGGACTAGCGGGAGGTGGCGAGCAGTACTTC. The rearrangement uses TRBV7-3 and TRBJ2-7; 15 bases agree with TRBD2. Trimming at V came to 5 bases and at J to 6 bases, leaving 5 bases not matched to a gene. The CDR3 is 15 residues long. From germline, CDR1 is SGHTA and CDR2 FQGTGA.

The rearrangement uses TRBV6-4 and TRBJ2-3; possible D gene TRBD2, 6 bases. The germline gives CDR1 MRHNA, CDR2 SNTAGT. V was cut by 5 bases and J by 5 bases, with 14 bases left in between. The CDR3 contains 14 residues. The CDR3 loop is CASSFGSEGDTQYF. The CDR3 DNA is TGTGCCAGCAGTTTCGGGAGCGAGGGAGATACGCAGTATTTT.

This chain joins TRBV5-3 and TRBJ2-5; D may be TRBD1 (7 bases). The J call may be mistaken, given a closer DNA end match to TRBJ2-7. TRBV5-3 is noted as an ORF with a role that remains uncertain. The CDR3 loop spans 15 amino acids. DNA of the CDR3: TGTGCCAGAAGCTTAGGGTCAGGGGGGTTCTACGAGCAGTACTTC. Its translation: CARSLGSGGFYEQYF.

This clone was seen only once. The chain recombines TRBV6-4 with TRBJ1-6; 7 bases are shared with TRBD1. The CDR3 runs 14 residues. V trimming: 4 bases; J trimming: 5 bases; junction bases outside the gene matches: 2. Germline V gene lookup returns CDR1 MRHNA and CDR2 SNTAGT. The CDR3 region is CASSAGTDNSPLHF. The CDR3 nucleotides read TGTGCCAGCAGTGCGGGGACAGATAATTCACCCCTCCACTTT.

This chain uses TRBV5-1 with TRBJ2-5; 8 bases align to TRBD2. Trimming at V came to 4 bases and at J to 5 bases, leaving 13 bases not matched to a gene. This CDR3 contains 16 residues. The V gene's germline CDR1 is SGHRS and CDR2 YFSETQ. DNA of the CDR3: TGCGCCAGCAGCCCCCAACTAGCGGAGAGCCGGGAGACCCAGTACTTC. Its translation is CASSPQLAESRETQYF.